One TCR beta chain is described in this entry. The source of the sample is a study of PD-L1 blockade in urothelial cancer. At the level of the study: Patients commenced intravenous atezolizumab, 1,200 mg every 3 weeks, around 2014. A median of about 140,000 T cells was found in the blood samples.

Measured with immunoSEQ multiplex PCR; TCRdb has only the in-frame clones, and not every one. Among 55,000 to 70,000 clones listed, roughly four fifths were seen once. This CDR3 has 13 residues. Germline-derived CDR1 and CDR2 are SGHAT and FQNNGV. V was trimmed by 4 bases and J by 11 bases, leaving 14 bases between them. A total of 1 to 8 samples per patient were collected pretreatment and on-treatment. The chain recombines TRBV11-2 with TRBJ1-4, with unresolved D. The starting material was PBMCs, obtained around atezolizumab (anti-PD-L1) treatment. The sequence was collected from a man aged 70-80 years with urothelial cancer. The CDR3 bases are TGTGCCAGCAGCTCTGAACAATTGAGGAAACTGTTTTTT. Translated: CASSSEQLRKLFF.